The 8 T cell receptor beta chains listed next were all sequenced from one sample in a study of radiotherapy plus CTLA-4 blockade in lung cancer. The repertoire was sequenced with immunoSEQ multiplex PCR; TCRdb's copy has only in-frame clones and lacks some. This repertoire shows 20,000 to 25,000 clones, 70% to 75% found once; its top ten account for roughly 3.3%. Sequenced material: peripheral blood, taken from a patient treated with radiotherapy plus ipilimumab. The receptors stem from a human donor with non-small cell lung cancer whose response to radiotherapy plus ipilimumab could not be evaluated.

V gene TRBV9 combines with J gene TRBJ1-6; 9 bases are shared with TRBD1. The CDR3 totals 13 residues. CDR1 and CDR2 from the germline V gene are SGDLS and YYNGEE. Trimming removed 7 bases from V and 9 bases from J; junction bases left unmatched: 5. Here the CDR3 reads CASGQGLGSPLHF. CDR3 bases: TGTGCCAGCGGACAGGGGTTAGGTTCACCCCTCCACTTT.

The rearrangement joins TRBV5-6 to TRBJ2-6; D is perhaps TRBD2 (5 bases). Trimming left V 4 bases short and J 1 base short, with 12 bases between. The length of the CDR3 is 16 residues. Germline V gene data show CDR1 as SGHDT and CDR2 as YYEEEE. This CDR3 is CASSIPTGSGANVLTF. The CDR3 DNA is TGTGCCAGCAGCATCCCTACGGGGTCTGGGGCCAACGTCCTGACTTTC.

The V call is TRBV9, the J call TRBJ2-1; possible D gene TRBD2, 5 bases. The germline CDR1 and CDR2 sequences are SGDLS and YYNGEE. This CDR3 spans 16 amino acids. V was clipped by 4 bases and J by 5 bases, with 19 bases between them. In nucleotides, the CDR3 is TGTGCCAGCAGCCGGACTCAAACCTATGAGAACAATGAGCAGTTCTTC. It yields the protein CASSRTQTYENNEQFF.

This clone occurred a few times. CDR3 in DNA: TGTGCCAGCAGAGCGGGAGGAGACGCAGATACGCAGTATTTT. Its protein product is CASRAGGDADTQYF. V gene TRBV2 combines with J gene TRBJ2-3, with 9 bases lining up with TRBD2. CDR1 is SNHLY and CDR2 is FYNNEI in the germline V gene. CDR3 length equals 14 residues. J lost 4 bases, V lost 6 bases, and 5 bases had no gene match. The complete variable domain, with remaining parts taken from reference TRBV2 and TRBJ2-3, reads EPEVTQTPSHQVTQMGQEVILRCVPISNHLYFYWYRQILGQKVEFLVSFYNNEISEKSEIFDDQFSVERPDGSNFTLKIRSTKLEDSAMYFCASRAGGDADTQYFGPGTRLTVL.

V and J are TRBV7-9 and TRBJ2-7; 7 bases line up with TRBD1. CDR3 length equals 16 residues. CDR1 is SEHNR and CDR2 is FQNEAQ in the germline V gene (reference sequence). V gave up 5 bases and J gave up 4 bases; unmatched junction bases: 14. The CDR3 DNA reads as TGTGCCAGCAGCGACTTTGACAGGGCTTTTAGGTACGAGCAGTACTTC. Encoded protein: CASSDFDRAFRYEQYF. Using reference TRBV7-9 and TRBJ2-7 for the parts outside the CDR3, the full variable domain is DTGVSQNPRHKITKRGQNVTFRCDPISEHNRLYWYRQTLGQGPEFLTYFQNEAQLEKSRLLSDRFSAERPKGSFSTLEIQRTEQGDSAMYLCASSDFDRAFRYEQYFGPGTRLTVT.

This clone was seen only once. The chain recombines TRBV11-2 with TRBJ1-3, with D perhaps matching TRBD1 (6 bases). V was clipped by 5 bases and J by 3 bases, with 17 bases between them. Germline-derived CDR1 and CDR2 are SGHAT and FQNNGV. CDR3 length: 16 amino acids. The chain's CDR3 is CASSHPLGGFGNTIYF. The CDR3 nucleotides are TGTGCCAGCAGCCATCCACTAGGGGGATTTGGAAACACCATATATTTT.

CDR3: CATPGDYYEQYF. The CDR3 bases are TGCGCCACCCCAGGGGACTACTACGAGCAGTACTTC. This chain links TRBV10-1 with TRBJ2-7, with D perhaps TRBD2 (7 bases). Germline values: CDR1 WNHNN, CDR2 SYGVQD (reference sequence). The germline V and J ends were trimmed by 10 bases and 3 bases, with 13 bases remaining between them. The CDR3 is 12 residues long.

The chain couples TRBV7-9 to TRBJ2-1; 9 positions match TRBD1. The CDR3 has 15 residues. V was clipped by 1 base and J by 3 bases; unmatched bases: 1. From germline, CDR1 is SEHNR and CDR2 FQNEAQ (reference sequence). The CDR3 spells CASSLGQGGYNEQFF. DNA for the CDR3: TGTGCCAGCAGCTTAGGACAGGGGGGCTACAATGAGCAGTTCTTC.